This is a list of T cell receptor beta chains from one sample in a study of molecular identifiers for immune sequencing clone quantification. TCRdb ran MiXCR on the PCR reads and lists one entry per CDR3 protein. The sample has hundreds of thousands of distinct CDR3 sequences; approximately 20% are singletons. The material sequenced was naive CD8+ T cells from blood, with Jurkat cell RNA spiked in. These receptors all come from a human donor in good health. Some libraries in this study had Jurkat cell RNA spiked in. The CDR3 runs from the conserved cysteine through the conserved F or W. A D gene is named only where the DNA matches it firmly. The listing skips clone size in some rows; elsewhere it reads once, few, many or a size class.

d_gene: TRBD2; abundance: few; j_gene: TRBJ2-5; v_gene: TRBV12-3/TRBV12-4; CDR3nt: TGTGCCAGCAGGCCCGGGGGGGGGCAAGAGACCCAGTACTTC; CDR3aa: CASRPGGGQETQYF
d_gene: TRBD2; abundance: many; j_gene: TRBJ2-7; v_gene: TRBV4-3; CDR3nt: TGCGCCAGCAGCCAAGATCAAGGTGCTAGCGGATACGAGCAGTACTTC; CDR3aa: CASSQDQGASGYEQYF
d_gene: TRBD2; abundance: many; j_gene: TRBJ2-3; v_gene: TRBV7-8; CDR3nt: TGTGCCAGCAGCTTAGTGGCTAGCGGGGGGGTCTACGGAGATACGCAGTATTTT; CDR3aa: CASSLVASGGVYGDTQYF
d_gene: NA; abundance: many; j_gene: TRBJ2-2; v_gene: TRBV28; CDR3nt: TGTGCCATGGGCACGGCGAACACCGGGGAGCTGTTTTTT; CDR3aa: CAMGTANTGELFF
d_gene: NA; abundance: many; j_gene: TRBJ2-7; v_gene: TRBV6-2/TRBV6-3; CDR3nt: TGTGCCAGCAGTACGGGAGTCCAGACGTACGAGCAGTACTTC; CDR3aa: CASSTGVQTYEQYF
d_gene: NA; abundance: many; j_gene: TRBJ2-2; v_gene: TRBV5-4; CDR3nt: TGTGCCAGCAGCTTGGTGGTTAGCGGATACACCGGGGAGCTGTTTTTT; CDR3aa: CASSLVVSGYTGELFF
d_gene: NA; abundance: many; j_gene: TRBJ2-1; v_gene: TRBV24-1; CDR3nt: TGTGCCACCAGTGATTGGGACGGCAATGAGCAGTTCTTC; CDR3aa: CATSDWDGNEQFF
d_gene: NA; abundance: many; j_gene: TRBJ2-1; v_gene: TRBV7-9; CDR3nt: TGTGCCAGCAGCCCGGACAGCAGGAACTACAATGAGCAGTTCTTC; CDR3aa: CASSPDSRNYNEQFF
d_gene: TRBD1; abundance: many; j_gene: TRBJ2-7; v_gene: TRBV5-4; CDR3nt: TGTGCCAGCAGCTTCTCCCCGGACAGGGAAGAGCAGTACTTC; CDR3aa: CASSFSPDREEQYF
d_gene: NA; abundance: NA; j_gene: TRBJ2-2; v_gene: TRBV30; CDR3nt: TGTGCCTGGGAGGGGGGGAGGAAGAACACCGGGGAGCTGTTTTTT; CDR3aa: CAWEGGRKNTGELFF
d_gene: NA; abundance: NA; j_gene: TRBJ2-3; v_gene: TRBV30; CDR3nt: TGTGCCTGGAGTGTAGGGATTGGGGAGTCAGATACGCAGTATTTT; CDR3aa: CAWSVGIGESDTQYF
d_gene: NA; abundance: NA; j_gene: TRBJ2-7; v_gene: TRBV5-3; CDR3nt: TGTGCCAGCAGCTTCGGAGAGGGCGGATACGAGCAGTACTTC; CDR3aa: CASSFGEGGYEQYF
d_gene: TRBD1; abundance: many; j_gene: TRBJ1-1; v_gene: TRBV28; CDR3nt: TGTGCCAGCAGTCTCTTCGGACAGGGGGCTGGGGGGAAGACTGAAGCTTTCTTT; CDR3aa: CASSLFGQGAGGKTEAFF
d_gene: NA; abundance: NA; j_gene: TRBJ2-3; v_gene: TRBV20-1; CDR3nt: TGCAGTGCTAGAGATGTAGACAGCGGAAGCACAGATACGCAGTATTTT; CDR3aa: CSARDVDSGSTDTQYF
d_gene: NA; abundance: many; j_gene: TRBJ1-1; v_gene: TRBV30; CDR3nt: TGTGCCGGGTCCCTTACCAGGACTGAAGCTTTCTTT; CDR3aa: CAGSLTRTEAFF
d_gene: TRBD2; abundance: NA; j_gene: TRBJ2-7; v_gene: TRBV7-6; CDR3nt: TGTGCCAGCAGCACCGCCGGGACTAGCGGGACCGAGCGGTACTTC; CDR3aa: CASSTAGTSGTERYF
d_gene: TRBD2; abundance: many; j_gene: TRBJ2-3; v_gene: TRBV6-2/TRBV6-3; CDR3nt: TGTGCCAGCAGCCCCGGACTAGCGGGAGCAGATACGCAGTATTTT; CDR3aa: CASSPGLAGADTQYF
d_gene: TRBD1; abundance: many; j_gene: TRBJ1-6; v_gene: TRBV27; CDR3nt: TGTGCCAGCAGGGAGGGACAGGGCGTTGTAGCCCTCCACTTT; CDR3aa: CASREGQGVVALHF
d_gene: NA; abundance: few; j_gene: TRBJ1-1; v_gene: TRBV7-9; CDR3nt: TGTGCCAGCAGCCCTCCGGAAGGGGAGAACACTGAAGCTTTCTTT; CDR3aa: CASSPPEGENTEAFF
d_gene: TRBD2; abundance: many; j_gene: TRBJ2-1; v_gene: TRBV27; CDR3nt: TGTGCCAGCAGTTTATTGGGTAGCGGGGTGCCTGAGCAGTTCTTC; CDR3aa: CASSLLGSGVPEQFF
d_gene: NA; abundance: few; j_gene: TRBJ1-1; v_gene: TRBV27; CDR3nt: TGTGCCAGCAGTTTATTAGGGACGAACACTGAAGCTTTCTTT; CDR3aa: CASSLLGTNTEAFF
d_gene: NA; abundance: NA; j_gene: TRBJ1-2; v_gene: TRBV4-1; CDR3nt: TGCGCCAGCAGCCAAGACCGCTCTGGGGCGAGCTACACCTTC; CDR3aa: CASSQDRSGASYTF
d_gene: NA; abundance: many; j_gene: TRBJ2-3; v_gene: TRBV7-3; CDR3nt: TGTGCCAGCAGCTTAAGTGGTGGTGGGGCTGATACGCAGTATTTT; CDR3aa: CASSLSGGGADTQYF
d_gene: TRBD1; abundance: many; j_gene: TRBJ2-2; v_gene: TRBV20-1; CDR3nt: TGCAGTGCTAGAGATCTGACAGGGGCCACGAACACCGGGGAGCTGTTTTTT; CDR3aa: CSARDLTGATNTGELFF
d_gene: NA; abundance: many; j_gene: TRBJ2-7; v_gene: TRBV5-1; CDR3nt: TGCGCCAGCAGCTTGGAATTTGGGGTAGACGAGCAGTACTTC; CDR3aa: CASSLEFGVDEQYF
d_gene: NA; abundance: many; j_gene: TRBJ2-7; v_gene: TRBV4-1; CDR3nt: TGCGCCAGCAGCCAAGGGGACATTAAATTTGGCGAGCAGTACTTC; CDR3aa: CASSQGDIKFGEQYF
d_gene: TRBD2; abundance: many; j_gene: TRBJ2-3; v_gene: TRBV20-1; CDR3nt: TGCAGTGCTAGCCATATACCAACTACTAGCGGGCGTACAGATACGCAGTATTTT; CDR3aa: CSASHIPTTSGRTDTQYF
d_gene: TRBD2; abundance: many; j_gene: TRBJ2-2; v_gene: TRBV19; CDR3nt: TGTGCCAGTAGTACTAGCGGGAGGGGTACCGGGGAGCTGTTTTTT; CDR3aa: CASSTSGRGTGELFF
d_gene: NA; abundance: many; j_gene: TRBJ2-7; v_gene: TRBV5-4; CDR3nt: TGTGCCAGCAGTGTGGTGGGGGAGCAGTACTTC; CDR3aa: CASSVVGEQYF
d_gene: NA; abundance: many; j_gene: TRBJ2-7; v_gene: TRBV4-1; CDR3nt: TGCGCCAGCAGCCAGAACAGCTACGAGCAGTACTTC; CDR3aa: CASSQNSYEQYF
d_gene: NA; abundance: many; j_gene: TRBJ1-1; v_gene: TRBV6-2/TRBV6-3; CDR3nt: TGTGCCAGCAGCCGGGACATCCCCACTGAAGCTTTCTTT; CDR3aa: CASSRDIPTEAFF
d_gene: TRBD1; abundance: few; j_gene: TRBJ2-7; v_gene: TRBV2; CDR3nt: TGTGCCAGCAGTGGACCCCGGGACAGGGACTACGAGCAGTACTTC; CDR3aa: CASSGPRDRDYEQYF
d_gene: TRBD2; abundance: few; j_gene: TRBJ2-1; v_gene: TRBV3-1; CDR3nt: TGTGCCAGCAGCCAACTAGCGGGGGGTAATTACAATGAGCAGTTCTTC; CDR3aa: CASSQLAGGNYNEQFF
d_gene: TRBD1; abundance: few; j_gene: TRBJ1-1; v_gene: TRBV9; CDR3nt: TGTGCCAGCAGCGTAGGTAGGGGGCGGGAAACTGAAGCTTTCTTT; CDR3aa: CASSVGRGRETEAFF
d_gene: NA; abundance: few; j_gene: TRBJ2-7; v_gene: TRBV19; CDR3nt: TGTGCCAGTAGTATACACATCACGCCTCCCTACGAGCAGTACTTC; CDR3aa: CASSIHITPPYEQYF
d_gene: NA; abundance: many; j_gene: TRBJ2-6; v_gene: TRBV12-3/TRBV12-4; CDR3nt: TGTGCCAGCAGTTTAATTTCAGGGTTTCCCTCTGGGGCCAACGTCCTGACTTTC; CDR3aa: CASSLISGFPSGANVLTF
d_gene: NA; abundance: NA; j_gene: TRBJ2-2; v_gene: TRBV6-2/TRBV6-3; CDR3nt: TGTGCCAGCAGTTACAACTCGAAGGGGGCGAACACCGGGGAGCTGTTTTTT; CDR3aa: CASSYNSKGANTGELFF
d_gene: NA; abundance: many; j_gene: TRBJ2-6; v_gene: TRBV9; CDR3nt: TGTGCCAGCAGCTTATACTCCGGGACACCCTCCTCTGGGGCCAACGTCCTGACTTTC; CDR3aa: CASSLYSGTPSSGANVLTF
d_gene: NA; abundance: few; j_gene: TRBJ2-7; v_gene: TRBV30; CDR3nt: TGTGCCTGGAGTGGGGGACGGGGCTCCTACGAGCAGTACTTC; CDR3aa: CAWSGGRGSYEQYF
d_gene: NA; abundance: many; j_gene: TRBJ1-1; v_gene: TRBV5-1; CDR3nt: TGCGCCAGCAGCTTGTCGACAGGGAACACTGAAGCTTTCTTT; CDR3aa: CASSLSTGNTEAFF
d_gene: NA; abundance: NA; j_gene: TRBJ1-5; v_gene: TRBV21-1; CDR3nt: TGTGCCAGCAGTCCCCTTTTTGGTCGGCGGGAGGACAATCAGCCCCAGCATTTT; CDR3aa: CASSPLFGRREDNQPQHF
d_gene: NA; abundance: few; j_gene: TRBJ1-4; v_gene: TRBV21-1; CDR3nt: TGTGCCAGCAGCAATGGGAGGAGGGATTTGGCCGATGTGAATGAAAAACTGTTTTTT; CDR3aa: CASSNGRRDLADVNEKLFF